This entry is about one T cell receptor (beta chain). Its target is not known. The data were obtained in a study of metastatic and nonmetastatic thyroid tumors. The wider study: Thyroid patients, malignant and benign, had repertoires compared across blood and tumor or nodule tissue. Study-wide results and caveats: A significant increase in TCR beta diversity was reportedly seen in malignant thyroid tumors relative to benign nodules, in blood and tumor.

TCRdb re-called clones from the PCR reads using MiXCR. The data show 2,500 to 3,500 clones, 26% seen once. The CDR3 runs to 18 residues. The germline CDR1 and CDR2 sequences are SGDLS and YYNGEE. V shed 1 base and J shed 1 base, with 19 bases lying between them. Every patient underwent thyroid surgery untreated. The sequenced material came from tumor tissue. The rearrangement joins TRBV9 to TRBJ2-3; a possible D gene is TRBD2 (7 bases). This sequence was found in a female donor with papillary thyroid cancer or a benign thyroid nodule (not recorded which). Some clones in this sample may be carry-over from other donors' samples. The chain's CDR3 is CASSVYAGGGGRTDTQYF. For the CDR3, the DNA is TGTGCCAGCAGCGTATATGCCGGAGGCGGGGGCCGCACAGATACGCAGTATTTT.